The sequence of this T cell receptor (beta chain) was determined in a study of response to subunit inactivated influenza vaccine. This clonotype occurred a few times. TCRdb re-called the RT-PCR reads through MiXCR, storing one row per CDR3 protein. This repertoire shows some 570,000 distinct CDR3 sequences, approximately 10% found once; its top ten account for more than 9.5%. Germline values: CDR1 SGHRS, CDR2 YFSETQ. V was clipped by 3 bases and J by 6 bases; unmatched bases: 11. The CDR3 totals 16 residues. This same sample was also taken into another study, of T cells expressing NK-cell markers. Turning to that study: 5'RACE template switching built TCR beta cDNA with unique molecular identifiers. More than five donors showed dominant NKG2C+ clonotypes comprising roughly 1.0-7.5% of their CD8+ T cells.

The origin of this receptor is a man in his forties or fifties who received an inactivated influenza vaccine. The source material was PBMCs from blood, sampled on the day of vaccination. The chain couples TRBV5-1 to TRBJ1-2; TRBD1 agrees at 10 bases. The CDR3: CASSSLGDRGQNGYTF. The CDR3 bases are TGCGCCAGCAGCTCCTTGGGAGACAGGGGGCAAAATGGCTACACCTTC. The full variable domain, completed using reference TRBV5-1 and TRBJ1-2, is KAGVTQTPRYLIKTRGQQVTLSCSPISGHRSVSWYQQTPGQGLQFLFEYFSETQRNKGNFPGRFSGRQFSNSRSEMNVSTLELGDSALYLCASSSLGDRGQNGYTFGSGTRLTVV.